The rows below give T cell receptor beta chains drawn from one sample of a study of blood T cell repertoires in COVID-19. Some clones are missing from TCRdb's copy, which holds only in-frame ones; the method was immunoSEQ multiplex PCR. The sample includes about 250,000 clones, 87% of them seen just once. The sample comprised PBMCs or T cells enriched from blood (not recorded which). The receptors here all came from a woman aged 25 to 39 with acute COVID-19. The CDR3 runs from the conserved cysteine through the conserved F or W. D genes are given only for firm matches. Clone size appears in some rows only: once, few, many, or a class for an expanded clone.

v_call	d_call	clone_size	j_call	cdr3_nt	cdr3_aa
TRBV6-5	TRBD1	NA	TRBJ1-1	TGTGCCACAAACAGGGGGCGAAACACTGAAGCTTTCTTT	CATNRGRNTEAFF
TRBV6-2/TRBV6-3	TRBD2	NA	TRBJ2-3	TGTGCCAGCAGCCAGCGGGAGCAATTTAGCACAGATACGCAGTATTTT	CASSQREQFSTDTQYF
TRBV5-8	TRBD2	NA	TRBJ2-7	TGTGCCAGCAGCTTATTAGCGGGGGGTTTTCTAGCCGAGCAGTACTTC	CASSLLAGGFLAEQYF
TRBV5-6	NA	once	TRBJ1-6	TGTGCCAGCAGCTTGGGTGGCAGCTCCTATAATTCACCCCTCCACTTT	CASSLGGSSYNSPLHF
TRBV6-6	TRBD2	NA	TRBJ2-7	TGTGCCAGCAGTACGAGCGGGAATCGCTACGAGCAGTACTTC	CASSTSGNRYEQYF
TRBV25-1	NA	NA	TRBJ1-1	TGTGCCAGCAGTTTGACAGCGAACACTGAAGCTTTCTTT	CASSLTANTEAFF
TRBV2	NA	NA	TRBJ1-3	TGTGCCAGCAGTGAATGGGCAGGCTCTGGAAACACCATATATTTT	CASSEWAGSGNTIYF
TRBV5-1	NA	NA	TRBJ1-6	TGCGCCAGCAGCTTGGTGGGGGACAACTCACCCCTCCACTTT	CASSLVGDNSPLHF
TRBV5-6	TRBD1	NA	TRBJ2-7	TGTGCCAGCAGCTCGGACAGGGGACCTGATTTAACCTACGAGCAGTACTTC	CASSSDRGPDLTYEQYF
TRBV12-5	NA	NA	TRBJ2-6	TGTGCTAGTGGTAAGGGGACAGGGGCCAACGTCCTGACTTTC	CASGKGTGANVLTF
TRBV7-9	NA	NA	TRBJ1-6	TGTGCCAGCAGCCCCACGGCAGGGTCCTATTTCTCCTATAATTCACCCCTCCACTTT	CASSPTAGSYFSYNSPLHF
TRBV28	NA	NA	TRBJ2-2	TGTGCCAGCAGTCACAGGGGGGGTTGGGAACGGGAGCTGTTTTTT	CASSHRGGWERELFF
TRBV7-9	TRBD2	NA	TRBJ2-3	TGTGCCAGCAGCTTAGGAACTAGCGGGGAAACAGATACGCAGTATTTT	CASSLGTSGETDTQYF
TRBV6-2/TRBV6-3	TRBD1	NA	TRBJ2-4	TGTGCCAGCAGTTACGAAGGACAGGGCCTAGCCAAAAACATTCAGTACTTC	CASSYEGQGLAKNIQYF
TRBV6-2/TRBV6-3	TRBD1	NA	TRBJ2-5	TGTGCCAGCAGTTACTTAGACAGGGGAGAGACCCAGTACTTC	CASSYLDRGETQYF
TRBV2	TRBD1	NA	TRBJ1-2	TGTGCCAGAACAGGGGGCGCTGGTTATGGCTACACCTTC	CARTGGAGYGYTF
TRBV6-4	NA	NA	TRBJ2-3	TGTGCCAGCATGGGGTGGGACGGGGGTCGCACAGATACGCAGTATTTT	CASMGWDGGRTDTQYF
TRBV10-3	NA	NA	TRBJ1-1	TGTGCCATCTGCTTTGGGGCAGGCACTGAAGCTTTCTTT	CAICFGAGTEAFF
TRBV27	NA	NA	TRBJ1-1	TGTGCCAGCAGTGGGCGACACCGGCACACTGAAGCTTTCTTT	CASSGRHRHTEAFF
TRBV28	TRBD1	NA	TRBJ2-4	TGTGCCAGCAGTGAGGGACAGGTCCTAGCCAAAAACATTCAGTACTTC	CASSEGQVLAKNIQYF
TRBV7-3	TRBD2	NA	TRBJ2-2	TGTGCCAGCAGCCCGTGGGCTAGCGGGATTGTCGGGGAGCTGTTTTTT	CASSPWASGIVGELFF
TRBV29-1	TRBD1	NA	TRBJ2-7	TGCAGCGCTGGACAGGTCTACGAGCAGTACTTC	CSAGQVYEQYF
TRBV5-1	TRBD2	NA	TRBJ2-4	TGCGCCAGCAGCCCCGGGACGGGAGGGTCAAGCGGGATTCAGTACTTC	CASSPGTGGSSGIQYF
TRBV28	NA	NA	TRBJ2-3	TGTGCCAGCAGTTTTAAACCGCGGGAAAGATCATCAGATACGCAGTATTTT	CASSFKPRERSSDTQYF
TRBV9	TRBD2	NA	TRBJ2-3	TGTGCCAGCAGTTTTTTAGCGGGAGAAGATACGCAGTATTTT	CASSFLAGEDTQYF
TRBV4-2	NA	NA	TRBJ2-7	TGTGCCAGCAGCCAAGAGGCCGGGGATGGGTCCTACGAGCAGTACTTC	CASSQEAGDGSYEQYF
TRBV6-4	NA	few	TRBJ2-7	TGTGCCAGCAGTGACCCGACGGGGAGCCAGAAATCCTACGAGCAGTACTTC	CASSDPTGSQKSYEQYF
TRBV6-5	TRBD1	few	TRBJ1-3	TGTGCCAGCAGGGGACAGGGAGTCTCTGGAAACACCATATATTTT	CASRGQGVSGNTIYF
TRBV28	NA	NA	TRBJ2-2	TGTGCCAGCAGAGGCTACAGGGATCAGGGCGGGGAGCTGTTTTTT	CASRGYRDQGGELFF
TRBV12-3/TRBV12-4	NA	few	TRBJ1-2	TGTGCCAGCAGTAGCCAGGGTTATGGCTACACCTTC	CASSSQGYGYTF
TRBV5-1	TRBD1	NA	TRBJ1-1	TGCGCCAGCAGCCCGGACAGGGGAAGGGGCACTGAAGCTTTCTTT	CASSPDRGRGTEAFF
TRBV2	TRBD2	few	TRBJ2-1	TGTGCCAGCGGGCTAGCGGGACATGAGCAGTTCTTC	CASGLAGHEQFF
TRBV24-1	NA	NA	TRBJ1-3	TGTGCCACTGCGCGGTCCGATGGAAACACCATATATTTT	CATARSDGNTIYF
TRBV15	NA	NA	TRBJ1-5	TGTGCCACCAGCAGGGGGGGGCCTTTCAATCAGCCCCAGCATTTT	CATSRGGPFNQPQHF
TRBV5-3	TRBD1	NA	TRBJ2-5	TGTGCCAGACAACCCGACAGGGGCCCGATCAAAGAGACCCAGTACTTC	CARQPDRGPIKETQYF
TRBV9	NA	NA	TRBJ2-2	TGTGCCAGGGAAAGGGGGATGAACACCGGGGAGCTGTTTTTT	CARERGMNTGELFF
TRBV5-1	TRBD2	NA	TRBJ2-7	TGCGCCAGCAGCTCCGGGACTAGCGGGAGAGGTGAGCAGTACTTC	CASSSGTSGRGEQYF
TRBV6-5	NA	NA	TRBJ1-1	TGTGCCAGCAGTTCATGGGGGGACACTGAAGCTTTCTTT	CASSSWGDTEAFF
TRBV7-9	TRBD2	NA	TRBJ2-1	TGTGCCAGCAGCCCGCGGGAGGGCCTAACCCTCAATGAGCAGTTCTTC	CASSPREGLTLNEQFF
TRBV18	TRBD1	NA	TRBJ2-7	TGTGCCAGCTCAGGGACAGGAGCCTACGAGCAGTACTTC	CASSGTGAYEQYF
TRBV28	TRBD1	NA	TRBJ1-1	TGTGCCAGCAGTGACAGGGGGACTGAAGCTTTCTTT	CASSDRGTEAFF
TRBV7-2	NA	NA	TRBJ2-3	TGTGCCAGCAGCTTAGCGAGGCTAGCTGCAGATACGCAGTATTTT	CASSLARLAADTQYF
TRBV6-5	NA	NA	TRBJ1-2	TGTGCCAGCAGTTACCCAGGGGATGGCTACACCTTC	CASSYPGDGYTF
TRBV5-1	NA	NA	TRBJ2-1	TGCGCCAGCAGCTTATCCGTCGGCGGGGCCGATGAGCAGTTCTTC	CASSLSVGGADEQFF
TRBV6-1	TRBD1	NA	TRBJ1-5	TGTGCCAGCAGTGAACCGGGACAGGGTTTCAATCAGCCCCAGCATTTT	CASSEPGQGFNQPQHF
TRBV2	NA	NA	TRBJ1-1	TGTGCCAGCGTGGTACAGCTTCTGAACACTGAAGCTTTCTTT	CASVVQLLNTEAFF
TRBV9	TRBD1	NA	TRBJ1-1	TGTGCCAGCAGCCCTGGGACAGCTCAAGGGGGTGAAGCTTTCTTT	CASSPGTAQGGEAFF
TRBV5-4	TRBD2	NA	TRBJ2-2	TGTGCCAGCAGCTTGGTGGTAGCGGGAGATTTCACCGGGGAGCTGTTTTTT	CASSLVVAGDFTGELFF
TRBV20-1	NA	NA	TRBJ2-7	TGCAGCACGACCAGCGAATACGAGCAGTACTTC	CSTTSEYEQYF
TRBV4-1	NA	once	TRBJ1-1	TGCGCCAGCAGCCAAGATCTGGCGGGGAACACTGAAGCTTTCTTT	CASSQDLAGNTEAFF
TRBV5-4	NA	NA	TRBJ1-2	TGTGCCAGCAGCTCGACCAGTGACTGGATCTATGGCTACACCTTC	CASSSTSDWIYGYTF
TRBV28	NA	NA	TRBJ2-7	TGTGCCAGCAGCTCCCCGATCGACAGGCTGGACTCCTACGAGCAGTACTTC	CASSSPIDRLDSYEQYF
TRBV9	TRBD2	NA	TRBJ2-3	TGTGCCAGCAGCGGTTTTGGGGAAATAGCGGGGGGGCCAGCAGATACGCAGTATTTT	CASSGFGEIAGGPADTQYF
TRBV19	TRBD1	NA	TRBJ1-4	TGTGCCAGTAGTACTACCGGGACAGGGAATGAAAAACTGTTTTTT	CASSTTGTGNEKLFF
TRBV30	NA	NA	TRBJ1-6	TGTGCCTGGAGTTATGCAGGGCAATCACCCCTCCACTTT	CAWSYAGQSPLHF
TRBV4-3	NA	NA	TRBJ1-5	TGCGCCAGCAGCCAAGAGCCACGGGGGCAGCCCCAGCATTTT	CASSQEPRGQPQHF
TRBV9	TRBD2	NA	TRBJ2-1	TGTGCCAGCAGCGTGACAACTAGCGGGAGGTACAATGAGCAGTTCTTC	CASSVTTSGRYNEQFF